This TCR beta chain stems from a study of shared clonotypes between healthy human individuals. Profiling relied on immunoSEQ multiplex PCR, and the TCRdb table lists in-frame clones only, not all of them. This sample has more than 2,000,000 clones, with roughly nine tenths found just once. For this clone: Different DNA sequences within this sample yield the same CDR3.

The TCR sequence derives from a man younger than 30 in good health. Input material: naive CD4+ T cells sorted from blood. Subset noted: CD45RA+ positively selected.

The CDR3 DNA is TGTGCCAGCAGCCGGACAGATAGCAATCAGCCCCAGCATTTT. Residues: CASSRTDSNQPQHF. This chain connects TRBV6-6 to TRBJ1-5; D may be TRBD1 (6 bases). Germline CDR1 reads MNHNY; CDR2 reads SVGAGI (reference sequence). V was shortened by 6 bases and J by 0 bases, with 9 bases between the two germline ends. The CDR3 spans 14 residues.